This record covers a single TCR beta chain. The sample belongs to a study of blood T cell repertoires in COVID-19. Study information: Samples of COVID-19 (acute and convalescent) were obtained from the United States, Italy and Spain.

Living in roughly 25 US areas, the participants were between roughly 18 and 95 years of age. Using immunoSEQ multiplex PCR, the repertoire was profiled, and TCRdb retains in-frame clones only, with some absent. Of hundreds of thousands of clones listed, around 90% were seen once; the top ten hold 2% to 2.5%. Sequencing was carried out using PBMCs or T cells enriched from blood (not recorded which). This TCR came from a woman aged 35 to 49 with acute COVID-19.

The chain's CDR3 is CASSLSPGGAYGYTF. The CDR3 coding sequence is TGTGCCAGCAGTTTATCCCCTGGGGGGGCTTATGGCTACACCTTC. The chain recombines TRBV27 with TRBJ1-2; tentative D call: TRBD1 (6 bases). Between the trimmed V and J ends, which lost 0 bases and 5 bases, there was a span of 13 bases. Germline V gene sequence: CDR1 MNHEY, CDR2 SMNVEV (reference sequence). The CDR3 has 15 residues.